This is a list of T cell receptor beta chains from one sample in a study of CD8 T cells in Susac syndrome. TCRdb reanalysed the immunoSEQ multiplex PCR reads using MiXCR and keeps one entry per CDR3 protein. The sample lists hundreds of thousands of distinct CDR3 sequences, around nine tenths seen once, with about 0.17% in the top ten. Source material: CD8+ T cells from PBMCs. The receptors stem from a human donor with multiple sclerosis. CDR3s include the opening cysteine and the closing phenylalanine or tryptophan. A D gene is named only where the DNA matches it firmly. Clone size is shown for a subset of rows, as once, few, many or a class of expanded clone.

>NA|TRBD2|TRBJ2-1|TRBV7-9
TGTGCCAGCAGCCCCCACCTTGTTTTAGCGGGCGATTACAATGAGCAGTTCTTC
CASSPHLVLAGDYNEQFF
>NA|NA|TRBJ2-2|TRBV20-1
TGCAGTGCTAAAGTGGTCGGGGAGCTGTTTTTT
CSAKVVGELFF
>NA|NA|TRBJ2-1|TRBV19
TGTGCCATTGGTTGGGGACACAATGAGCAGTTCTTC
CAIGWGHNEQFF
>NA|NA|TRBJ1-5|TRBV27
TGTGCCAGCAGGGCGGGGGAGAGGCAGCCCCAGCATTTT
CASRAGERQPQHF
>NA|NA|TRBJ2-1|TRBV18
TGTGCCAGCTTCAGCGGTAATGAGCAGTTCTTC
CASFSGNEQFF
>NA|TRBD2|TRBJ2-7|TRBV19
TGTGCCAGCGGGACTAGTATAAACGAGCAGTACTTC
CASGTSINEQYF
>few|TRBD2|TRBJ2-7|TRBV27
TGTGCCAGCAGTCCTAGGACTAGCGGGAGGTGGTCCTACGAGCAGTACTTC
CASSPRTSGRWSYEQYF
>NA|TRBD1|TRBJ2-7|TRBV6-5
TGTGCCAGCAGAGGACAGGGGGCGGACGAGCAGTACTTC
CASRGQGADEQYF
>NA|NA|TRBJ2-1|TRBV6-1
TGTGCCAGCAGTGAATTGGGGTCCTACAATGAGCAGTTCTTC
CASSELGSYNEQFF
>NA|TRBD2|TRBJ2-5|TRBV30
TGTGCCCGGAGTGTGAGCGGGGGGCGTGAGACCCAGTACTTC
CARSVSGGRETQYF
>NA|NA|TRBJ2-1|TRBV6-2/TRBV6-3
TGCGCCAGCAGTTTGGAATATTACAATGAGCAGTTCTTC
CASSLEYYNEQFF